A single T cell receptor beta chain is shown here with its context. This CDR3 contains 15 residues. The V gene's germline CDR1 is LNHDA and CDR2 SQIVND (reference sequence). This record belongs to a study of cytomegalovirus exposure and HLA in healthy donors. PCR involved 60 Vbeta and 13 Jbeta primers. TCRdb's table, derived via immunoSEQ multiplex PCR, lists solely in-frame clones and lacks some. The sample has around 190,000 clones, 87% seen once; the top ten hold around 0.99%. This sequence joins TRBV19 and TRBJ2-5; 8 bases are a match to TRBD1. The J call is uncertain, as TRBJ2-7 better fits the DNA end. This TCR was recovered from a boy aged 2 to 10 in good health and CMV-seronegative. The sample taken for sequencing was PBMCs. The CDR3 loop reads CASSILQGVDYEQYF. Written as DNA, the CDR3 is TGTGCCAGTAGTATTTTACAGGGGGTGGACTACGAGCAGTACTTC.